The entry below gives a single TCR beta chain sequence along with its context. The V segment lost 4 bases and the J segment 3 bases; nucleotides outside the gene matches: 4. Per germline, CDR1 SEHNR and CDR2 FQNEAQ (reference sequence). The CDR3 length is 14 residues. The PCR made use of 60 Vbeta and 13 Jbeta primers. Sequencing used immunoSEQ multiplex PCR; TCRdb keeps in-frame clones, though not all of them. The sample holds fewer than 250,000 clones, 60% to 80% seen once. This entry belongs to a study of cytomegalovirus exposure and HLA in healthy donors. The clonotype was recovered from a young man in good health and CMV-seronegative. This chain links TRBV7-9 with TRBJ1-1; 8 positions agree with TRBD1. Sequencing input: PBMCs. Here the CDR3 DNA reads TGTGCCAGCAGCTGGCAGGGGGCAGACACTGAAGCTTTCTTT. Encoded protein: CASSWQGADTEAFF. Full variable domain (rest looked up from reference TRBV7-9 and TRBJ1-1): DTGVSQNPRHKITKRGQNVTFRCDPISEHNRLYWYRQTLGQGPEFLTYFQNEAQLEKSRLLSDRFSAERPKGSFSTLEIQRTEQGDSAMYLCASSWQGADTEAFFGQGTRLTVV.